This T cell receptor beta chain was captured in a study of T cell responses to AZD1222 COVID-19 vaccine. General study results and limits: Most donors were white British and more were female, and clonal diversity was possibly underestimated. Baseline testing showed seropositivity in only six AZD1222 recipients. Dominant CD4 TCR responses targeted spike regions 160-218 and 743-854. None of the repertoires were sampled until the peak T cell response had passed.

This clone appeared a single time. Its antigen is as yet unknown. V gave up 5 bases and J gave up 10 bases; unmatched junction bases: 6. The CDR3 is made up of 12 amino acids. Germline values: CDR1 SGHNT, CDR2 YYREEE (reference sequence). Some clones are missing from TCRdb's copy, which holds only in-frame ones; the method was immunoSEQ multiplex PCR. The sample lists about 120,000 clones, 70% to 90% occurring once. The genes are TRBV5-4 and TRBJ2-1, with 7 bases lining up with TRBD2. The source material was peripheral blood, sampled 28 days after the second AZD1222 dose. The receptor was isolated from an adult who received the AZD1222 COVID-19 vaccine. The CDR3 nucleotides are TGTGCCAGCAGTTATTATAGCGGGGAGCAGTTCTTC. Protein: CASSYYSGEQFF.